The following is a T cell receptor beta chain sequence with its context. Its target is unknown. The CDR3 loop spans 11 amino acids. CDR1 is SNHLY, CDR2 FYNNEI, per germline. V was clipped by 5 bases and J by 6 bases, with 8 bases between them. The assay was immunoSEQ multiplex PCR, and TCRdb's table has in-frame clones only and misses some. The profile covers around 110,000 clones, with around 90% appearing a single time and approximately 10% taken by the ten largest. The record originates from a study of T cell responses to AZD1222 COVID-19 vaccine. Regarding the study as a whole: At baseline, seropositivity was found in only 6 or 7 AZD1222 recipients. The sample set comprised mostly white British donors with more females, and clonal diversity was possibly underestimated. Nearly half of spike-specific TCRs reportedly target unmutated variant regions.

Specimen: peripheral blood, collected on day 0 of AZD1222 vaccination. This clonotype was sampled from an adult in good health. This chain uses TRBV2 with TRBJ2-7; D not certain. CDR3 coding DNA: TGTGCCAGCAGTTTCACACTCGAGCAGTACTTC. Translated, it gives CASSFTLEQYF. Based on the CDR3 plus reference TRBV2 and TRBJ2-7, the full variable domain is EPEVTQTPSHQVTQMGQEVILRCVPISNHLYFYWYRQILGQKVEFLVSFYNNEISEKSEIFDDQFSVERPDGSNFTLKIRSTKLEDSAMYFCASSFTLEQYFGPGTRLTVT.